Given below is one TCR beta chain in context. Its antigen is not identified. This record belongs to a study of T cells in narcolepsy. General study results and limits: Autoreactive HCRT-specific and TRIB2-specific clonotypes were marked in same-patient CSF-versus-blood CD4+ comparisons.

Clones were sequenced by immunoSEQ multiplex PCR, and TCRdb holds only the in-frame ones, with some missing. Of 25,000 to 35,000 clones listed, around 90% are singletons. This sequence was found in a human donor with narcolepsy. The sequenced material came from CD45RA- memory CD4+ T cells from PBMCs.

The chain's CDR3 is CASSLGVGASTDTQYF. CDR3 DNA: TGTGCCAGCAGCTTAGGGGTGGGGGCCAGCACAGATACGCAGTATTTT. The chain employs TRBV7-2 and TRBJ2-3; a possible D gene is TRBD1 (6 bases). This CDR3 has 16 amino acids. V lost 1 base and J 0 bases, leaving 11 bases between the germline ends. From germline, CDR1 is SGHTA and CDR2 FQGNSA.